This entry lists 28 T cell receptor beta chains sequenced from one sample in a study of blood T cells in healthy people across ages. Alongside a J-beta primer mix, a sample-barcoded 5' primer served in a second PCR lasting about 7 to 11 cycles. TCRdb processed the 5' RACE reads anew with MiXCR; each CDR3 protein has one entry. The sample shows almost 1 million distinct CDR3 sequences, roughly 47% of them seen only once. The sequencing sample was made of blood. The receptors were gathered from a woman aged 60-75 years in good health.

This chain uses TRBV4-1 with TRBJ1-5, with a tentative D call TRBD1 (5 bases). This CDR3 has 15 amino acids. The V gene lost 4 bases and the J gene lost 5 bases, with 15 bases spanning the gap. The germline CDR1 and CDR2 sequences are MGHRA and YSYEKL. The CDR3: CASSLSRAKDQPQHF. CDR3 sequence (DNA): TGCGCCAGCAGCCTGTCCAGGGCGAAAGATCAGCCCCAGCATTTT.

The chain is built from TRBV6-2 or TRBV6-3 and TRBJ2-7; possible D gene TRBD2, 6 bases. V gave up 3 bases and J gave up 0 bases, with 12 bases separating them. The CDR3 covers 15 residues. Germline V lookup: CDR1 MNHEY, CDR2 SVGEGT. CDR3 sequence reads: CASSYLDYSSYEQYF. As DNA, the CDR3 is TGTGCCAGCAGTTATCTGGACTACAGCTCCTACGAGCAGTACTTC.

This clonotype has a single count. The V gene is TRBV9, the J gene TRBJ2-7, with 7 bases identical to TRBD2. Germline-derived CDR1 and CDR2 are SGDLS and YYNGEE. The CDR3 extends over 15 amino acids. Trimming removed 4 bases from V and 5 bases from J; junction bases left unmatched: 12. CDR3 DNA sequence: TGTGCCAGCAGCACGCGGGAGTGGCCTGCGGACGAGCAGTACTTC. This gives the protein CASSTREWPADEQYF.

Remarks on this clonotype: Sequence at one end of the junction differs from germline and may be a read error. The chain joins TRBV13 to TRBJ2-4; D may be TRBD2 (5 bases). The J call may be faulty, since TRBJ2-7 better matches the DNA end. CDR1 is PRHDT, CDR2 FYEKMQ, per germline (reference sequence). This CDR3 region has 15 residues. The CDR3 coding sequence is TGTGCCGGCAGCTTAGTATCGGGAAAAAGATACGAGCAGTACTTC. Amino acids: CAGSLVSGKRYEQYF.

The chain joins TRBV5-1 to TRBJ2-7, with TRBD1 identical over 10 bases. The CDR3 runs to 16 residues. V was clipped by 3 bases and J by 1 base; unmatched bases: 7. Per the germline V gene, CDR1 is SGHRS and CDR2 is YFSETQ. CDR3 sequence reads: CASSSADRGPSYEQYF. As DNA, the CDR3 is TGCGCCAGCAGCTCGGCCGACAGGGGGCCTTCCTACGAGCAGTACTTC.

This sequence joins TRBV3-1 and TRBJ1-4, with unresolved D. This CDR3 comprises 14 residues. Trimming left V 3 bases short and J 5 bases short, with 10 bases between. CDR1 and CDR2 from the germline V gene are LGHDT and YNNKEL (reference sequence). The CDR3 sequence: CASSHGGSNEKLFF. In nucleotides, the CDR3 is TGTGCCAGCAGCCACGGTGGGTCGAATGAAAAACTGTTTTTT.

J is TRBJ2-6 and V is TRBV4-2; TRBD2 aligns across 7 bases. This CDR3 is built from 17 residues. Trimming took 4 bases from V and 0 from J; bases not matched to a gene: 6. Germline V gene lookup returns CDR1 LGHNA and CDR2 YNFKEQ. In DNA form, the CDR3 reads TGTGCCAGCAGCCCCCACAGCGGGGACTCTGGGGCCAACGTCCTGACTTTC. It specifies CASSPHSGDSGANVLTF.

In its sample, this clonotype was seen many times. The chain is built from TRBV20-1 and TRBJ2-5; D tentatively fits TRBD1 or TRBD2 (6 bases each). CDR1 is DFQATT, CDR2 SNEGSKA, per germline (reference sequence). There are 13 residues in the CDR3. V lost 6 bases and J 5 bases, leaving 16 bases between the germline ends. The CDR3 DNA sequence: TGCAGTGCCGGGGGCGCAGGGTGGGAGACCCAGTACTTC. It codes for CSAGGAGWETQYF.

The sample holds a few counts of this clonotype. The V call is TRBV12-3 or TRBV12-4, the J call TRBJ2-5, with 8 bases matching TRBD2. The length of the CDR3 is 15 residues. Germline trimming cut 6 bases from V and 5 bases from J; bases unmatched to any gene: 11. The CDR3 nucleotides read TGTGCCAGCAGCGCTCAAGCGGGAGTGGGGGAGACCCAGTACTTC. This codes for CASSAQAGVGETQYF.

This clonotype was seen repeatedly, ten times or more. The rearrangement links TRBV3-1 to TRBJ2-7, with D uncertain. Germline V lookup: CDR1 LGHDT, CDR2 YNNKEL (reference sequence). Trimming removed 1 base at V and 5 bases at J, with 3 bases between. The CDR3 extends over 11 amino acids. Written as DNA, the CDR3 is TGTGCCAGCAGCCAAGTTAACGAGCAGTACTTC. The encoded protein is CASSQVNEQYF.

The chain carries TRBV6-6 and TRBJ1-6; a possible D gene is TRBD1 (5 bases). The CDR3 sequence is 14 residues long. Germline-derived CDR1 and CDR2 are MNHNY and SVGAGI (reference sequence). Trimming stripped 11 bases from V and 7 bases from J, with 18 bases between. The CDR3 nucleotides are TGTGCCGCAACCGTTGAGGGGTTGAATTCACCCCTCCACTTT. As protein: CAATVEGLNSPLHF.

V gene TRBV6-2 or TRBV6-3 combines with J gene TRBJ2-1, with D perhaps matching TRBD2 (6 bases). Germline CDR1 and CDR2: MNHEY and SVGEGT. The V end was cut by 7 bases, the J end by 6 bases, with 13 bases between. The length of the CDR3 is 13 residues. The CDR3 bases are TGTGCCAGCAACCGGGACTCCGTCAATGAGCAGTTCTTC. Its protein product is CASNRDSVNEQFF.

The chain couples TRBV5-1 to TRBJ2-4; TRBD2 agrees at 7 bases. Germline V gene sequence: CDR1 SGHRS, CDR2 YFSETQ. V lost 4 bases and J lost 1; bases outside the gene matches: 8. CDR3 length: 16 residues. CDR3 protein: CASSADPGGAKNIQYF. The CDR3 nucleotides are TGCGCCAGCAGCGCAGACCCCGGGGGGGCCAAAAACATTCAGTACTTC.

The V call is TRBV4-2, the J call TRBJ2-5; tentatively, D is TRBD2 (5 bases). Germline CDR1 LGHNA, CDR2 YNFKEQ. The CDR3 spans 14 residues. Deletions cut 0 bases from V and 2 bases from J, with 7 bases between. In nucleotides, the CDR3 is TGTGCCAGCAGCCAAGAAAGGAGGCAAGAGACCCAGTACTTC. This encodes CASSQERRQETQYF.

The rearrangement joins TRBV11-2 to TRBJ1-1; D gene uncertain. Germline assignment: CDR1 SGHAT and CDR2 FQNNGV. This CDR3 has 15 amino acids. Trimming removed 7 bases from V and 1 base from J, with 16 bases in between. CDR3 amino acids: CASTPIRGRNTEAFF. DNA for the CDR3: TGTGCCAGCACTCCTATCCGAGGACGGAACACTGAAGCTTTCTTT.

The rearrangement links TRBV12-3 or TRBV12-4 to TRBJ2-3; D is perhaps TRBD1 or TRBD2 (5 bases each). Trimming removed 5 bases at V and 4 bases at J, with 19 bases between. This CDR3 has 16 residues. The CDR3 loop reads CASSLKGPSVADTQYF. In DNA, the CDR3 is TGTGCCAGCAGTCTGAAGGGACCTTCGGTCGCAGATACGCAGTATTTT.

This chain joins TRBV20-1 and TRBJ2-6; maybe TRBD1 (5 bases). The germline V gene has CDR1 DFQATT and CDR2 SNEGSKA (reference sequence). The ends were cut back, 4 bases at V and 1 base at J, with 8 bases in the middle. CDR3 length equals 14 residues. The CDR3 loop reads CSATPGSGANVLTF. The CDR3 DNA reads TGCAGTGCTACCCCAGGGTCTGGGGCCAACGTCCTGACTTTC.

This chain joins TRBV6-1 and TRBJ2-7; 8 nucleotides align to TRBD2. The CDR3 is 15 residues long. The germline V gene encodes CDR1 MNHNS and CDR2 SASEGT. J gave up 3 bases and V 8 bases, and 12 bases lay outside the gene matches. CDR3 residues: CASSTVAGGLYEQYF. Written as DNA, the CDR3 is TGTGCCAGCTCAACCGTGGCGGGAGGCCTCTACGAGCAGTACTTC.

The sample holds a few counts of this clonotype. The CDR3 DNA sequence: TGTGCCAGCAGGAGACTAGCGGGAGGGGTCACAGATACGCAGTATTTT. Translation: CASRRLAGGVTDTQYF. The chain links TRBV27 to TRBJ2-3; the match to TRBD2 covers 14 bases. The CDR3 is 16 amino acids. V was pared by 6 bases and J by 2 bases, with 4 bases of the junction left unmatched. Germline lookup yields CDR1 MNHEY and CDR2 SMNVEV (reference sequence).

This clonotype came up many times. The V call is TRBV5-6, the J call TRBJ2-3, with 7 bases aligning to TRBD2. This CDR3 comprises 14 residues. Germline V lookup: CDR1 SGHDT, CDR2 YYEEEE. V trimming: 4 bases; J trimming: 3 bases; junction bases outside the gene matches: 5. The CDR3 region has the DNA TGTGCCAGCAGCACAACGGGGGGTACAGATACGCAGTATTTT. Translation gives CASSTTGGTDTQYF.

The V call is TRBV7-6, the J call TRBJ2-1; D remains unclear. V was pared by 1 base and J by 8 bases, with 12 bases between. Germline CDR1 is SGHVS and CDR2 is FNYEAQ. The CDR3 contains 14 residues. The CDR3 loop is CASSLEASPDEQFF. For the CDR3, the DNA is TGTGCCAGCAGCTTAGAGGCTAGTCCCGATGAGCAGTTCTTC.

The chain is built from TRBV29-1 and TRBJ2-1, with 8 nucleotides matching TRBD2. The germline V gene encodes CDR1 SQVTM and CDR2 ANQGSEA. The CDR3 loop spans 13 amino acids. V was clipped by 7 bases and J by 4 bases; unmatched bases: 6. CDR3 residues: CSGTGLGYNEQFF. Here the CDR3 DNA reads TGCAGCGGAACGGGACTAGGGTACAATGAGCAGTTCTTC.

Only a few counts were recorded for this clonotype. The chain is built from TRBV6-5 and TRBJ1-1; D may be TRBD1 (6 bases). The CDR3 runs 15 residues. The germline gives CDR1 MNHEY, CDR2 SVGAGI. V lost 8 bases to trimming and J lost 4 bases, with 20 bases between them. The CDR3 DNA is TGTGCCAGCTCCGGCCAAGGGGGAGCGATCACTGAAGCTTTCTTT. It translates to CASSGQGGAITEAFF.

Only a few counts were recorded for this clonotype. This chain links TRBV29-1 with TRBJ2-7; 11 bases agree with TRBD2. The V gene end was trimmed by 7 bases and the J gene end by 1 base; junction bases not matched to a gene: 6. The CDR3 runs 14 residues. Looked up from germline, CDR1 is SQVTM and CDR2 is ANQGSEA. The CDR3 DNA reads TGCAGCGCTAAGGGACTAGCGGATTCCTACGAGCAGTACTTC. This encodes CSAKGLADSYEQYF.

This chain links TRBV27 with TRBJ2-5; D might be TRBD1 (6 bases). The CDR3 runs 15 residues. V lost 6 bases, J lost 4 bases, and 18 bases lay in between. The V gene's germline CDR1 is MNHEY and CDR2 SMNVEV (reference sequence). CDR3 amino acids: CASSRTGTTLETQYF. CDR3 DNA sequence: TGTGCCAGCAGCCGTACCGGGACAACTTTAGAGACCCAGTACTTC.

The chain joins TRBV25-1 to TRBJ1-2; 7 bases line up with TRBD1. The CDR3 has 14 residues. Germline V gene sequence: CDR1 MGHDK, CDR2 SYGVNS. V was pared by 6 bases and J by 4 bases, with 8 bases of the junction left unmatched. The CDR3 spells CASSASGQIYGYTF. DNA for the CDR3: TGTGCCAGCAGCGCATCGGGACAGATCTATGGCTACACCTTC.

This chain connects TRBV5-1 to TRBJ2-3, with D possibly matching TRBD1 (6 bases). V gave up 2 bases and J gave up 6 bases, with 22 bases separating them. The CDR3 extends over 17 amino acids. CDR1 is SGHRS, CDR2 YFSETQ, per germline. CDR3 DNA sequence: TGCGCCAGCAGCTTAGCAGGGGTCGTCGGCGTTGGCGATACGCAGTATTTT. As protein: CASSLAGVVGVGDTQYF.

The V call is TRBV18, the J call TRBJ2-3; 8 bases are a match to TRBD2. The V segment lost 6 bases and the J segment 1 base; nucleotides outside the gene matches: 6. CDR3 length: 15 amino acids. Germline assignment: CDR1 KGHSH and CDR2 LQKENI. This chain's CDR3 is CASSVAGSGTDTQYF. The CDR3 coding sequence is TGTGCCAGCTCCGTAGCGGGATCGGGCACAGATACGCAGTATTTT.